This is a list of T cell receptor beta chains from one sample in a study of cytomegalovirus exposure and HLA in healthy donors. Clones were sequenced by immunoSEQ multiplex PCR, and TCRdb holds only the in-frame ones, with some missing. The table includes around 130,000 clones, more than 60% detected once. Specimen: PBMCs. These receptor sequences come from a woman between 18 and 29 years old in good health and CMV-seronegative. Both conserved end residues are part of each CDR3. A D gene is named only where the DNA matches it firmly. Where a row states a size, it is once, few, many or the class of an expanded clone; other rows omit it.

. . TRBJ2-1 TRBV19 CASSIVDPGNEQFF TGTGCCAGTAGTATAGTAGACCCCGGGAATGAGCAGTTCTTC
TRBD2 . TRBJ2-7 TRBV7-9 CASSPSGRNEQYF TGTGCCAGCAGCCCAAGCGGGAGGAACGAGCAGTACTTC
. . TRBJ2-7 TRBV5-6 CASSLTGTYEQYF TGTGCCAGCAGCTTGACAGGGACCTACGAGCAGTACTTC
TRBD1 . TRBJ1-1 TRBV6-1 CATTGGGTEAFF TGTGCCACCACAGGGGGCGGGACTGAAGCTTTCTTT
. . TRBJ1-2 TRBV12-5 CASGLDSYGYTF TGTGCTAGTGGTTTAGACAGCTATGGCTACACCTTC
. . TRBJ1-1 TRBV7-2 CASSLVGGEGTEAFF TGTGCCAGCAGCTTAGTGGGCGGGGAGGGTACTGAAGCTTTCTTT
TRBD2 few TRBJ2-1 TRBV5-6 CASSLLAGGPMYEQFF TGTGCCAGCAGCTTGTTAGCGGGAGGGCCGATGTATGAGCAGTTCTTC
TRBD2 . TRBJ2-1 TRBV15 CATSVLAGTKFF TGTGCCACCAGCGTCCTAGCGGGTACGAAGTTCTTC
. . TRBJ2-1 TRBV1 CTSSQDRTSGRKRNRVVEQFF TGCACCAGCAGCCAAGATCGGACTAGCGGGAGAAAAAGGAATCGTGTGGTCGAGCAGTTCTTC
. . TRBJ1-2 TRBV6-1 CASSGQNYGYTF TGTGCCAGCAGTGGACAGAACTATGGCTACACCTTC
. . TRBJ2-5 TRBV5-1 CASSSNYAGPETQYF TGCGCCAGCAGCTCTAACTACGCGGGTCCGGAGACCCAGTACTTC